A single sample gave rise to the 18 T cell receptor beta chains below, sequenced in a study of blood T cell repertoires in COVID-19. Data came from immunoSEQ multiplex PCR; TCRdb stores just in-frame clones and leaves some out. In the table there are 70,000 to 80,000 clones, approximately 86% of which are singletons. Sequencing was performed on peripheral blood. Source of these receptors: a human donor in a cohort sampled during active COVID-19.

This clone was counted only a few times. This sequence joins TRBV5-4 and TRBJ1-2; D call uncertain. Trimming removed 2 bases from V and 5 bases from J, with 13 bases in between. This CDR3 comprises 14 residues. Germline CDR1 SGHNT, CDR2 YYREEE (reference sequence). The CDR3 region is CASSFEQVVYGYTF. CDR3 coding DNA: TGTGCCAGCAGCTTTGAGCAGGTTGTTTATGGCTACACCTTC.

The chain joins TRBV27 to TRBJ2-3; 10 nucleotides line up with TRBD2. V lost 5 bases and J lost 8; bases outside the gene matches: 10. This CDR3 spans 15 amino acids. Germline assignment: CDR1 MNHEY and CDR2 SMNVEV (reference sequence). The CDR3 DNA reads as TGTGCCAGCAGTCCAACTAGCGGGGTTCTAGTTACGCAGTATTTT. It encodes CASSPTSGVLVTQYF.

The CDR3 DNA reads TGTGCCAGCAGCCATCCTACCGGGACATACTACGAGCAGTACTTC. Its protein product is CASSHPTGTYYEQYF. This chain uses TRBV13 with TRBJ2-7; TRBD1 is a possible D gene (6 bases). The CDR3 runs 15 residues. Germline loops: CDR1 PRHDT, CDR2 FYEKMQ (reference sequence). Deletions cut 5 bases from V and 3 bases from J, with 17 bases between.

The CDR3 DNA follows: TGTGCCAGCAGTTCGTCTGGGACAGCTATCCACTATGGCTACACCTTC. Protein: CASSSSGTAIHYGYTF. This chain joins TRBV28 and TRBJ1-2; 7 nucleotides align to TRBD1. V shed 4 bases and J 3 bases; nucleotides not matched to a gene: 11. Germline V lookup: CDR1 MDHEN, CDR2 SYDVKM. The length of the CDR3 is 16 residues.

The V call is TRBV7-2, the J call TRBJ2-5; 9 bases map to TRBD2. Trimming at V came to 8 bases and at J to 0 bases, leaving 4 bases not matched to a gene. This CDR3 region has 14 residues. Germline CDR1 and CDR2: SGHTA and FQGNSA. CDR3 DNA sequence: TGTGCCAGCCGTAAGCGGGGGGACCAAGAGACCCAGTACTTC. Translated: CASRKRGDQETQYF.

The chain joins TRBV25-1 to TRBJ2-2; 11 positions match TRBD2. J was trimmed by 4 bases and V by 0 bases; bases with no gene match: 4. This CDR3 is 17 amino acids long. CDR1 MGHDK and CDR2 SYGVNS come from the germline V gene. CDR3 in DNA: TGTGCCAGCAGTGAATATAGGCTAGCGGGGGGCACCGGGGAGCTGTTTTTT. Translating gives CASSEYRLAGGTGELFF.

The gene calls are TRBV5-1 and TRBJ2-7; D ambiguous. CDR3 length: 14 residues. Germline values: CDR1 SGHRS, CDR2 YFSETQ. V gave up 0 bases and J gave up 0 bases, with 7 bases separating them. CDR3 DNA: TGCGCCAGCAGCTTGGCTATAAACTCCTACGAGCAGTACTTC. Residues: CASSLAINSYEQYF.

The genes are TRBV7-5 and TRBJ2-1; the table's D call of TRBD1 was not tested on the DNA. TRBV7-5 is a documented pseudogene. CDR3 size: 11 residues. CDR3 protein: CVRSLGQGQFF. The DNA of the CDR3 is TGTGTCAGAAGCTTAGGACAGGGGCAGTTCTTC.

The rearrangement joins TRBV6-5 to TRBJ2-7, with 9 nucleotides matching TRBD1. The CDR3 sequence is 14 residues long. CDR1 MNHEY and CDR2 SVGAGI come from the germline V gene. V lost 7 bases, J lost 3 bases, and 7 bases stayed unmatched. This chain's CDR3 is CASTYRDRVYEQYF. The CDR3, as DNA: TGTGCCAGCACCTACCGGGACAGGGTCTACGAGCAGTACTTC.

The chain combines TRBV6-5 with TRBJ2-7; 7 nucleotides match TRBD2. Germline CDR1 reads MNHEY; CDR2 reads SVGAGI. J was trimmed by 5 bases and V by 3 bases; bases with no gene match: 13. The CDR3 totals 16 residues. CDR3 nucleotides: TGTGCCAGCAGTTATCAAGTTAGGGGTCGGGGGGACGAGCAGTACTTC. Protein: CASSYQVRGRGDEQYF.

The chain carries TRBV21-1 and TRBJ1-1. TRBV21-1 is labeled a pseudogene. The CDR3 is 16 amino acids. The CDR3 coding sequence is TGTGCCAGCATTCTATACGGCGGCGCCTCCAACACTGAAGCTTTCTTT. It yields the protein CASILYGGASNTEAFF.

The J gene is TRBJ2-2, the V gene TRBV11-1; 8 bases map to TRBD2. CDR1 is SGHAT, CDR2 FQDESV, per germline (reference sequence). V lost 7 bases, J lost 3 bases, and 7 bases stayed unmatched. CDR3 length: 15 amino acids. The CDR3: CASTLSGGHTGELFF. The CDR3 DNA reads as TGTGCCAGCACCCTCAGCGGGGGCCACACCGGGGAGCTGTTTTTT.

The chain uses TRBV3-1 (or the pseudogene TRBV3-2) and TRBJ2-7; D remains unclear. The CDR3 has 10 residues. CDR1 is LGHDT and CDR2 is YNNKEL in the germline V gene (reference sequence). V gave up 7 bases and J gave up 3 bases, with 4 bases separating them. CDR3 sequence (DNA): TGTGCCAGCACCTACTACGAGCAGTACTTC. It codes for CASTYYEQYF.

The chain joins TRBV21-1 to TRBJ2-1; the table calls TRBD1, which could not be checked here. TRBV21-1 is designated a pseudogene. The CDR3 covers 15 residues. The CDR3, as DNA: TGTGCCAGCAACCCGGACAGGGAATCCTACAATGAGCAGTTCTTC. Protein: CASNPDRESYNEQFF.

The chain uses TRBV6-5 and TRBJ1-2; 9 nucleotides align to TRBD1. CDR1 MNHEY and CDR2 SVGAGI come from the germline V gene. Germline trimming cut 6 bases from V and 6 bases from J; bases unmatched to any gene: 11. The CDR3 runs to 15 residues. For the CDR3, the DNA is TGTGCCAGCAGCCGGGACAGGGATTGGGAGAATGGCTACACCTTC. Amino acids: CASSRDRDWENGYTF.

The V and J genes are TRBV7-2 and TRBJ2-3; 11 bases map to TRBD2. This CDR3 is built from 17 residues. V shed 5 bases and J 10 bases; nucleotides not matched to a gene: 17. CDR1 and CDR2 from the germline V gene are SGHTA and FQGNSA. The CDR3 sequence: CASSPFEPGLAVPPQYF. CDR3 DNA: TGTGCCAGCAGCCCTTTCGAACCGGGACTAGCGGTTCCTCCGCAGTATTTT.

The chain has TRBV6-2 or TRBV6-3 and TRBJ2-3; 7 nucleotides match TRBD2. The CDR3 is made up of 13 amino acids. Unmatched junction bases numbered 5, after V lost 4 bases and J lost 7 bases. Germline V gene lookup returns CDR1 MNHEY and CDR2 SVGEGT. The DNA of the CDR3 is TGTGCCAGCAGTTTCGTGGGGGGGAATACGCAGTATTTT. Translation gives CASSFVGGNTQYF.

The gene calls are TRBV21-1 and TRBJ1-1; TRBD1, the table's D call, was not compared with the DNA. TRBV21-1 is a pseudogene locus. The CDR3 is made up of 14 amino acids. CDR3 amino acids: CASSLGQGRTEAFF. The DNA for the CDR3 is TGTGCCAGCAGCCTTGGACAGGGGCGCACTGAAGCTTTCTTT.